This TCR beta chain comes out of a study of shared clonotypes between healthy human individuals. J lost 5 bases, V lost 1 base, and 11 bases had no gene match. The CDR3 covers 17 residues. CDR1 and CDR2 (germline): LGHNA, YSLEER. Profiled with immunoSEQ multiplex PCR; TCRdb holds only in-frame clones, not every one. This table holds 2 million to 3 million clones, over 85% found once. Sequenced: naive CD4+ T cells from PBMCs. The subset here: CD45RA+ positively selected. The chain has TRBV4-3 and TRBJ2-5; TRBD1 agrees at 9 bases. The sequence was collected from a man aged 18 to 29 in good health. Some clones in this sample may be carry-over from other donors' samples. CDR3: CASSQGRWDRAWETQYF. The CDR3 region has the DNA TGCGCCAGCAGCCAAGGAAGATGGGACAGGGCCTGGGAGACCCAGTACTTC.